The rows below give T cell receptor beta chains drawn from one sample of a study of blood T cell repertoires in COVID-19. Clones were sequenced by immunoSEQ multiplex PCR, and TCRdb holds only the in-frame ones, with some missing. The table records a few hundred thousand clones, around 85% of them present only once. The sequencing sample was made of peripheral blood. All receptors derive from a human donor in a cohort sampled during active COVID-19. Both conserved end residues are part of each CDR3. A D gene is named only where the DNA matches it firmly. Where a row states a size, it is once, few, many or the class of an expanded clone; other rows omit it.

DNA	CDR3	D	V	J	size
TGCAGCGTCAGGCAGGGATGGGGCACTGAAGCTTTCTTT	CSVRQGWGTEAFF	NA	TRBV29-1	TRBJ1-1	NA
TGTGCCAGCAGACCCCAGGGGAACACCGGGGAGCTGTTTTTT	CASRPQGNTGELFF	NA	TRBV6-4	TRBJ2-2	once
TGCAGTGCCAGTACGACAGGGTTTAATGGCTACACCTTC	CSASTTGFNGYTF	TRBD1	TRBV20-1	TRBJ1-2	NA
TGTGCCTGGATCCCCGACAGCAACACTGAAGCTTTCTTT	CAWIPDSNTEAFF	NA	TRBV30	TRBJ1-1	NA
TGTGCCAGCTCCCCGGGACAGTCCTACGAGCAGTACTTC	CASSPGQSYEQYF	TRBD1	TRBV18	TRBJ2-7	once
TGTGCCATCACCAAAGCGGTCACCGGGGAGCTGTTTTTT	CAITKAVTGELFF	NA	TRBV10-3	TRBJ2-2	NA
TGTGCCAGCAGCAAGGACAGAGACTACGAGCAGTACTTC	CASSKDRDYEQYF	NA	TRBV7-6	TRBJ2-7	once
TGTGCCAGCAGCCAAGGTAGCGGGGGGGTGTACAATGAGCAGTTCTTC	CASSQGSGGVYNEQFF	TRBD2	TRBV4-2	TRBJ2-1	NA
TGTGCCAGCAGCCCGCCGACAGGGGGTGGCTACACCTTC	CASSPPTGGGYTF	TRBD1	TRBV7-9	TRBJ1-2	few
TGTGCCAGCAGGAGCGAAAGGGACAGTAACTATGGCTACACCTTC	CASRSERDSNYGYTF	TRBD1	TRBV6-5	TRBJ1-2	once
TGCGCCAGCAGCCTCCCTGCGACCGGGGAGCTGTTTTTT	CASSLPATGELFF	NA	TRBV5-1	TRBJ2-2	once
TGTGCCAGCGGGACAGCGATATATGGCTACACCTTC	CASGTAIYGYTF	TRBD1	TRBV6-5	TRBJ1-2	once
TGTGCCAGCAGCCCTCCCGGTCGGGGGAGCACAGATACGCAGTATTTT	CASSPPGRGSTDTQYF	NA	TRBV5-4	TRBJ2-3	NA
TGTGCCAGCCAGTCCTCTGGAAACACCATATATTTT	CASQSSGNTIYF	NA	TRBV10-3	TRBJ1-3	NA
TGTGCCAGCACTTATCCGGGGAGACCTTACAATGAGCAGTTCTTC	CASTYPGRPYNEQFF	NA	TRBV11-2	TRBJ2-1	NA
TGTGCCAGCAGCTCCTTACCGGCGGGGGTGGTTTCAGATACGCAGTATTTT	CASSSLPAGVVSDTQYF	TRBD2	TRBV7-2	TRBJ2-3	NA
TGTGCCAGCAGCAAACGACAGGGGGGTTTAAACACCATATATTTT	CASSKRQGGLNTIYF	TRBD1	TRBV13	TRBJ1-3	NA
TGTGCCAGCACGTCGAGGACTAACTATGGCTACACCTTC	CASTSRTNYGYTF	NA	TRBV12-3/TRBV12-4	TRBJ1-2	once
TGTGCCAGCAAAGGGGTCTCGATTTATAGTATCGGGGAGCTGTTTTTT	CASKGVSIYSIGELFF	NA	TRBV27	TRBJ2-2	NA
TGTGCCAGCAGCCAAACTCAGGGAGGCTACACCTTC	CASSQTQGGYTF	NA	TRBV3-1/TRBV3-2	TRBJ1-2	NA
TGTGCCAGCAGTTACCAGAACGAGCAGTACTTC	CASSYQNEQYF	NA	TRBV6-5	TRBJ2-7	NA
TGCGCCAGCAGCCTAGATGAATGGACAGATACGCAGTATTTT	CASSLDEWTDTQYF	NA	TRBV5-1	TRBJ2-3	few
TGTGCCAGCAGCGCCGGGGGGAGAACCTACGAGCAGTACTTC	CASSAGGRTYEQYF	TRBD2	TRBV9	TRBJ2-7	few
TGTGCCAGCAGTTACTCCGAAGGGGTCTATGGCTACACCTTC	CASSYSEGVYGYTF	NA	TRBV6-6	TRBJ1-2	NA
TGTGCCAGCAGTGAAGCTTCCAGGGGATACTTCAATCAGCCCCAGCATTTT	CASSEASRGYFNQPQHF	NA	TRBV2	TRBJ1-5	NA
TGTGCCAGCAAGAGACAGCTTCTCACCGGGGAGCTGTTTTTT	CASKRQLLTGELFF	NA	TRBV3-1/TRBV3-2	TRBJ2-2	NA
TGTGCCAGCAGCAATACCGGGTCAGGGGGCAATCAGCCCCAGCATTTT	CASSNTGSGGNQPQHF	NA	TRBV21-1	TRBJ1-5	NA
TGTGCCATCAGTGAGTCGTCAGGGTTGATCACTGAAGCTTTCTTT	CAISESSGLITEAFF	NA	TRBV10-3	TRBJ1-1	NA
TGCGCCAGCAGCTTGGGACAGGGGGGAACAGATACGCAGTATTTT	CASSLGQGGTDTQYF	TRBD1	TRBV5-1	TRBJ2-3	NA